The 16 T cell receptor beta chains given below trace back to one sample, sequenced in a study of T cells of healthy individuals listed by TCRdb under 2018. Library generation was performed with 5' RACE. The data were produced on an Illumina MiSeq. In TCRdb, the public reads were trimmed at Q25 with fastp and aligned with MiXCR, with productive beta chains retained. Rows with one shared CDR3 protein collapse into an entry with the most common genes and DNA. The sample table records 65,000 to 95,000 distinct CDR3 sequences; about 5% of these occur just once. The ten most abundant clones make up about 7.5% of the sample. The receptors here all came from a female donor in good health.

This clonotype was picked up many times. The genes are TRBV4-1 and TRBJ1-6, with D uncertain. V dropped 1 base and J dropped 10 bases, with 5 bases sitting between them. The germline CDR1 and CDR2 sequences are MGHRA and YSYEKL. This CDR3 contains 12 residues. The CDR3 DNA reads TGCGCCAGCAGCCAAGTCAGGTCACCCCTCCACTTT. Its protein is CASSQVRSPLHF.

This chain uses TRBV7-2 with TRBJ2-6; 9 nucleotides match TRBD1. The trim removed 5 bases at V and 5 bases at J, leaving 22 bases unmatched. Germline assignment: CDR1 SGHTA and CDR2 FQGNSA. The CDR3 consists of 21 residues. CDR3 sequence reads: CASSLLFGGGQGRSRANVLTF. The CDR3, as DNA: TGTGCCAGCAGCCTCTTGTTTGGGGGCGGACAGGGGAGGTCTAGGGCCAACGTCCTGACTTTC. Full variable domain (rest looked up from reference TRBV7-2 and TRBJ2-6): GAGVSQSPSNKVTEKGKDVELRCDPISGHTALYWYRQSLGQGLEFLIYFQGNSAPDKSGLPSDRFSAERTGGSVSTLTIQRTQQEDSAVYLCASSLLFGGGQGRSRANVLTFGAGSRLTVL.

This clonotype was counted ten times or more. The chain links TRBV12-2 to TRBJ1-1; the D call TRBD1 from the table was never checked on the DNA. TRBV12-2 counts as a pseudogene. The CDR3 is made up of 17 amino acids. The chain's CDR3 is CASRLNFTRNGATEAFF. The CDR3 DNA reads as TGTGCAAGTCGCTTAAACTTTACGCGGAACGGGGCGACTGAAGCTTTCTTT.

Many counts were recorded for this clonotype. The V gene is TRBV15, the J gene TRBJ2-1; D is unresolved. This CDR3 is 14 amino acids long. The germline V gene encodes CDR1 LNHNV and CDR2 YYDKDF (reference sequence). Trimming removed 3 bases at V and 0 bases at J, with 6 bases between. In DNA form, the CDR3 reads TGTGCCACCAGCAGTTCTCGCTCCTACAATGAGCAGTTCTTC. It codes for CATSSSRSYNEQFF.

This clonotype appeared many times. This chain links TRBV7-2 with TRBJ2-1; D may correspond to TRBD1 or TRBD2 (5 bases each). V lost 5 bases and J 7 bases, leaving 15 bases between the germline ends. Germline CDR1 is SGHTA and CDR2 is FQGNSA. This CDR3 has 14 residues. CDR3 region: CASSPGPGNNEQFF. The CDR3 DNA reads TGTGCCAGCAGCCCGGGACCCGGTAATAATGAGCAGTTCTTC.

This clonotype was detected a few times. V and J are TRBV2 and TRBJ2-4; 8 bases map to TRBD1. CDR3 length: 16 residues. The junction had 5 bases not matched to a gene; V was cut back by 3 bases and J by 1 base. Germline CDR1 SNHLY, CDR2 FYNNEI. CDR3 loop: CASSERTGRAKNIQYF. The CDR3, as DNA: TGTGCCAGCAGTGAGAGGACAGGGAGGGCCAAAAACATTCAGTACTTC.

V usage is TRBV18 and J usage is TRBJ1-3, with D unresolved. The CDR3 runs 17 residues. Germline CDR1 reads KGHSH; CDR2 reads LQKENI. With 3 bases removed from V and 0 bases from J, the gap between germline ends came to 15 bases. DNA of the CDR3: TGTGCCAGCTCACCCCGACGGCTTGGGGTCTCTGGAAACACCATATATTTT. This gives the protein CASSPRRLGVSGNTIYF.

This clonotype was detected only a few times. The CDR3 nucleotides read TGTGCCAGCTCACCACCGGGGGGGATCTACAATGAGCAGTTCTTC. It encodes CASSPPGGIYNEQFF. The chain has TRBV18 and TRBJ2-1; 7 bases match TRBD2. Germline CDR1 reads KGHSH; CDR2 reads LQKENI. V was pared by 0 bases and J by 3 bases, with 2 bases of the junction left unmatched. The CDR3 length is 15 residues.

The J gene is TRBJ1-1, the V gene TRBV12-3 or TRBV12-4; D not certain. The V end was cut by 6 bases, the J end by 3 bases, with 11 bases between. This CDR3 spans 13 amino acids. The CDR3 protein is CASSLTVDTEAFF. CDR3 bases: TGTGCCAGCAGCCTAACAGTGGACACTGAAGCTTTCTTT.

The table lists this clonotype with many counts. CDR3 in DNA: TGTGCCAGCAGCGCAGATAGCTATTGGCGGAGCTCTGGGGCCAACGTCCTGACTTTC. Residues: CASSADSYWRSSGANVLTF. This chain joins TRBV9 and TRBJ2-6; D is ambiguous. This CDR3 region has 19 residues. Trimming cost V 3 bases and J 0 bases, with 19 bases left between them. Looked up from germline, CDR1 is SGDLS and CDR2 is YYNGEE. Together with reference TRBV9 and TRBJ2-6, the CDR3 gives the full variable domain: DSGVTQTPKHLITATGQRVTLRCSPRSGDLSVYWYQQSLDQGLQFLIQYYNGEERAKGNILERFSAQQFPDLHSELNLSSLELGDSALYFCASSADSYWRSSGANVLTFGAGSRLTVL.

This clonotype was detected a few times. The CDR3 is CASSVSAQETQYF. CDR3 in DNA: TGTGCCAGCAGCGTAAGCGCCCAAGAGACCCAGTACTTC. This chain connects TRBV9 to TRBJ2-5; D is undetermined. V lost 1 base, J lost 1 base, and 5 bases lay in between. From germline, CDR1 is SGDLS and CDR2 YYNGEE. This CDR3 contains 13 residues.

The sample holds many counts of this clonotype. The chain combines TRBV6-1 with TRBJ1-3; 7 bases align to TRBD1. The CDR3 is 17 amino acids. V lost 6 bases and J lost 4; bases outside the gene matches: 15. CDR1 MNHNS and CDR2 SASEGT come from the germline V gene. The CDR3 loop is CASRIPGGPRRGNTIYF. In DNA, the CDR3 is TGTGCCAGCAGGATCCCAGGGGGGCCGCGGCGGGGAAACACCATATATTTT.

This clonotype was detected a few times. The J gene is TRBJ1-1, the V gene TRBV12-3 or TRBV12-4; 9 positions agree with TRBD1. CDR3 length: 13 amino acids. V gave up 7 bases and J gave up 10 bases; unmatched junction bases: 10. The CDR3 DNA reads TGTGCCAGCATTCGGACAGGGGCGCCAGCAGCTTTCTTT. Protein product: CASIRTGAPAAFF.

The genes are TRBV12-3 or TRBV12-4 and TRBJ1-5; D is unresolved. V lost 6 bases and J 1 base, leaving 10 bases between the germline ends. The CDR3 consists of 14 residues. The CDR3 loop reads CASSQMGSNQPQHF. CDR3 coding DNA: TGTGCCAGCAGCCAAATGGGGAGCAATCAGCCCCAGCATTTT.

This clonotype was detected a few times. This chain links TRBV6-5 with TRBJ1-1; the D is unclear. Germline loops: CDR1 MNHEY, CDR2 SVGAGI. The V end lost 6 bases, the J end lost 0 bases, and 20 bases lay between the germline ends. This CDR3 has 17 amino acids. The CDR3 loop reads CASSRSWSTALNTEAFF. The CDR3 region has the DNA TGTGCCAGCAGCCGGTCTTGGAGCACAGCTTTGAACACTGAAGCTTTCTTT.

The CDR3 here is CASSLGGPVEQFF. For the CDR3, the DNA is TGTGCCAGCAGCCTGGGAGGGCCTGTTGAGCAGTTCTTC. V and J are TRBV6-2 or TRBV6-3 and TRBJ2-1, with 7 bases fitting TRBD2. V lost 6 bases to trimming and J lost 9 bases; unmatched junction nucleotides: 8. The CDR3 has 13 amino acids. Germline V CDR1 and CDR2: MNHEY, SVGEGT.